The rows below give T cell receptor beta chains drawn from one sample of a study of regulatory T cells in long-lasting Graves disease. TCRdb reprocessed the multiplex PCR reads via MiXCR and lists one record per CDR3 protein. The sample has just over 600,000 distinct CDR3 sequences; roughly 15% are singletons. The data were also submitted as part of a second study, on T cells in Graves' hyperthyroidism and ophthalmopathy.

This material consisted of peripheral blood mononuclear cells (PBMCs), taken at new diagnosis, from a patient treated with antithyroid drugs. The receptors shown here come from a young woman with Graves disease. CDR3s include the opening cysteine and the closing phenylalanine or tryptophan. D genes are given only for firm matches. Clone size is stated in some rows and not others, as once, few, many or a class when expanded.

j_call | d_call | clone_size | v_call | cdr3_aa | cdr3_nt
TRBJ1-5 | - | few | TRBV7-9 | CASSLAPGFQPQHF | TGTGCCAGCAGCTTAGCGCCGGGCTTCCAGCCCCAGCATTTT
TRBJ2-5 | - | few | TRBV18 | CASSPRGVGQETQYF | TGTGCCAGCTCACCACGTGGGGTGGGTCAAGAGACCCAGTACTTC
TRBJ1-4 | - | - | TRBV7-9 | CASSLGGEELFF | TGTGCCAGCAGCTTAGGGGGTGAAGAACTGTTTTTT
TRBJ2-1 | TRBD1 | - | TRBV6-1 | CASTQGAYNEQFF | TGTGCCAGCACTCAGGGGGCCTACAATGAGCAGTTCTTC
TRBJ2-5 | TRBD1 | - | TRBV6-1 | CASSEARQGKKTQYF | TGTGCCAGCAGTGAAGCACGACAGGGGAAAAAGACCCAGTACTTC
TRBJ2-2 | - | - | TRBV30 | CARGRSNTGELFF | TGTGCCCGGGGACGGTCGAACACCGGGGAGCTGTTTTTT
TRBJ2-6 | TRBD1 | many | TRBV10-3 | CAISESAGIRTGSDGANVLTF | TGTGCCATCAGTGAGTCCGCCGGAATCCGGACAGGATCAGATGGGGCCAACGTCCTGACTTTC
TRBJ1-5 | TRBD1 | many | TRBV7-9 | CASSPQGANQPQHF | TGTGCCAGCAGCCCACAGGGGGCGAATCAGCCCCAGCATTTT
TRBJ2-7 | TRBD1 | many | TRBV28 | CASSFHTAQPPGQGPYEQYF | TGTGCCAGCAGTTTCCACACCGCCCAACCTCCGGGACAGGGCCCCTACGAGCAGTACTTC
TRBJ2-2 | - | many | TRBV2 | CASSLGELFF | TGTGCCAGCAGCCTAGGGGAGCTGTTTTTT
TRBJ2-7 | - | many | TRBV6-5 | CASSYETSASSEQYF | TGTGCCAGCAGTTACGAGACTAGTGCTTCGTCCGAGCAGTACTTC
TRBJ1-3 | - | few | TRBV7-2 | CASSLAQAGNTIYF | TGTGCCAGCAGCTTAGCACAGGCGGGAAACACCATATATTTT
TRBJ2-1 | TRBD2 | - | TRBV7-9 | CASSFGRLAGVRYNEQFF | TGTGCCAGCAGCTTTGGCCGACTAGCGGGAGTTAGATACAATGAGCAGTTCTTC
TRBJ2-3 | - | many | TRBV20-1 | CSARWLAGTDTQYF | TGCAGTGCTAGGTGGCTAGCAGGCACAGATACGCAGTATTTT
TRBJ2-2 | TRBD1 | few | TRBV27 | CASSLRQGVANTGELFF | TGTGCCAGCAGTTTACGTCAGGGGGTTGCAAACACCGGGGAGCTGTTTTTT
TRBJ1-2 | TRBD1 | many | TRBV27 | CASSFSAPGQGEGYTF | TGTGCCAGCAGTTTCTCCGCCCCGGGACAGGGGGAAGGCTACACCTTC
TRBJ2-2 | - | many | TRBV12-3/TRBV12-4 | CASSLSATGELFF | TGTGCCAGCAGTTTAAGCGCGACCGGGGAGCTGTTTTTT
TRBJ1-4 | - | many | TRBV30 | CAWSWARSEKLFF | TGTGCCTGGAGCTGGGCGCGGAGTGAAAAACTGTTTTTT